Below, one T cell receptor (beta chain) is given with its context. The record originates from a study of shared clonotypes between healthy human individuals. Sequencing was performed with immunoSEQ multiplex PCR; in TCRdb, only in-frame clones are kept and a portion is missing. In the table there are 2 million or so clones, 95% of which are singletons. Trimming removed 6 bases from V and 2 bases from J, with 7 bases in between. Germline V gene lookup returns CDR1 MNHEY and CDR2 SMNVEV (reference sequence). The CDR3 loop spans 12 amino acids. Material: naive CD4+ T cells sorted from blood. The subset here: CD45RA+ positively selected. The receptor's source is a man younger than 35 in good health. V gene TRBV27 combines with J gene TRBJ2-5; D not certain. CDR3 amino acids: CASSQNQETQYF. The CDR3, as DNA: TGTGCCAGCAGCCAAAATCAAGAGACCCAGTACTTC.